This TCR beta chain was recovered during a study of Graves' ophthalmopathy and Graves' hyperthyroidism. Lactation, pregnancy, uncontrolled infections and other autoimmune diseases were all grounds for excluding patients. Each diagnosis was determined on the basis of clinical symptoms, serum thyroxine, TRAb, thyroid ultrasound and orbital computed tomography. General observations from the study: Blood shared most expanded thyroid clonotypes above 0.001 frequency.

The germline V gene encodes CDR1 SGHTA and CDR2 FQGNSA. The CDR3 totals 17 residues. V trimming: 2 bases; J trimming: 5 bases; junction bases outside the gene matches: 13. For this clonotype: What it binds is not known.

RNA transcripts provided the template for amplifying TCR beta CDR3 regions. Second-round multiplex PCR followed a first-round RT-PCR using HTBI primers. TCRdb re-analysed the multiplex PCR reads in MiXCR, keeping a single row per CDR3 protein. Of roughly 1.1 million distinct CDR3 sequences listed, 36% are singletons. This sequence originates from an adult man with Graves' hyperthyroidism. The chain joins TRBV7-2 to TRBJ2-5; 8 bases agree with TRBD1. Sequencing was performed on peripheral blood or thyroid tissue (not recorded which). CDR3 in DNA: TGTGCCAGCAGCTTACACAGCAGTACAGGGGGAGGCGAGACCCAGTACTTC. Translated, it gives CASSLHSSTGGGETQYF.